This T cell receptor beta chain is drawn from a study of blood T cell repertoires in COVID-19. Sequencing used immunoSEQ multiplex PCR; TCRdb keeps in-frame clones, though not all of them. Seen here are 150,000 to 250,000 clones, 94% observed once, and the top ten hold 0.76%. Germline V gene data show CDR1 as SGDLS and CDR2 as YYNGEE. Trimming took off 3 bases at V and 4 bases at J, with 16 bases between the two ends. The CDR3 totals 15 residues. This clone was observed a single time. This receptor was taken from a man aged 25 to 45 with COVID-19, enrolled during active disease. The sample taken for sequencing was peripheral blood. The J gene is TRBJ2-5, the V gene TRBV9; a weak D match, TRBD2 (6 bases). The CDR3, as DNA: TGTGCCAGCAGCGCCGGAAACGCCGGGGGAGAGACCCAGTACTTC. Translated: CASSAGNAGGETQYF.